The clone carrying this T cell receptor beta chain has a single count. These data belong to a study of T cells in localized non-small cell lung cancer. CDR3 size: 13 residues. V was clipped by 1 base and J by 6 bases; unmatched bases: 5. The germline gives CDR1 SQVTM, CDR2 ANQGSEA. Repertoires were generated with immunoSEQ multiplex PCR, while TCRdb's copy carries only in-frame clones and drops some. The top ten hold 58% of the sample, which has about 13,000 clones, roughly 84% seen once. The sequenced sample was peripheral blood, obtained before any cancer treatment. The receptor was derived from a male donor aged 60 or older with stage III lung adenocarcinoma. The genes are TRBV29-1 and TRBJ1-2; 7 bases line up with TRBD1. CDR3 amino acids: CSVEAQTGNGYTF. The DNA of the CDR3 is TGCAGCGTTGAAGCCCAGACAGGGAATGGCTACACCTTC.